Presented here are 14 T cell receptor beta chains from one specimen sequenced in a study of T cells in Graves' hyperthyroidism and ophthalmopathy. Authors of the study amplified TCR beta CDR3 regions from RNA transcripts. The HTBI primer set served for first-round RT-PCR of the TCR CDR3. Each CDR3 protein gets one entry after TCRdb re-called the multiplex PCR reads with MiXCR. Of approximately 600,000 distinct CDR3 sequences in the sample, about 14% were seen once. The sample consisted of blood. The origin of the receptors is a woman between 40 and 55 years old with Graves' ophthalmopathy.

This clonotype was counted ten times or more. The chain has TRBV5-1 and TRBJ2-7, with TRBD1 identical over 9 bases. The CDR3 extends over 14 amino acids. In germline, CDR1 is SGHRS, CDR2 YFSETQ. V dropped 4 bases and J dropped 4; count of bases not matched to a gene: 6. This CDR3 reads CASSAGTGIYEQYF. The CDR3 DNA reads TGCGCCAGCAGCGCAGGGACAGGGATATACGAGCAGTACTTC. Based on the CDR3 plus reference TRBV5-1 and TRBJ2-7, the full variable domain is KAGVTQTPRYLIKTRGQQVTLSCSPISGHRSVSWYQQTPGQGLQFLFEYFSETQRNKGNFPGRFSGRQFSNSRSEMNVSTLELGDSALYLCASSAGTGIYEQYFGPGTRLTVT.

This clonotype showed up many times. It is unclear where the CDR3 begins or ends on the DNA, so no DNA is shown, and the CDR3 is as TCRdb lists it. The chain uses TRBV24-1 and TRBJ2-2; TRBD1, the table's D call, lacks a check against the DNA. Germline V gene lookup returns CDR1 KGHDR and CDR2 SFDVKD. The CDR3 region is 17 residues in length, termini included. The CDR3 loop is CATSDRQGEVAPGSCFF.

This clonotype has ten or more counts. The J gene is TRBJ2-5, the V gene TRBV5-1, with TRBD2 as a possible D gene (5 bases). The CDR3 has 15 amino acids. V was pared by 0 bases and J by 0 bases, with 9 bases between. The germline CDR1 and CDR2 sequences are SGHRS and YFSETQ. The CDR3 loop is CASSLVGANQETQYF. The CDR3 DNA sequence: TGCGCCAGCAGCTTGGTGGGAGCGAACCAAGAGACCCAGTACTTC.

This clonotype came up many times. The CDR3 protein is CASSSRVWDEQYF. The CDR3 DNA reads as TGTGCCAGCAGCTCCCGCGTGTGGGACGAGCAGTACTTC. The chain uses TRBV7-3 and TRBJ2-7; D unclear. V was trimmed by 4 bases and J by 5 bases, leaving 12 bases between them. CDR3 length: 13 residues. Germline loops: CDR1 SGHTA, CDR2 FQGTGA.

This clonotype has ten or more counts. The chain recombines TRBV5-1 with TRBJ2-7; TRBD2 might be the D (6 bases). V lost 3 bases, J lost 3 bases, and 13 bases lay in between. Per the germline V gene, CDR1 is SGHRS and CDR2 is YFSETQ. The CDR3 runs to 14 residues. Written as DNA, the CDR3 is TGCGCCAGCAGCTGGGAGGATGTGAACTACGAGCAGTACTTC. This translates into CASSWEDVNYEQYF.

CDR3 in amino acids: CSALDPEGNQPQHF. The CDR3 DNA sequence: TGCAGTGCTCTAGACCCGGAGGGCAATCAGCCCCAGCATTTT. The genes are TRBV20-1 and TRBJ1-5; D is unresolved. V was pared by 5 bases and J by 2 bases, with 13 bases between. CDR1 is DFQATT and CDR2 is SNEGSKA in the germline V gene (reference sequence). The CDR3 length is 14 residues.

The chain couples TRBV12-3 or TRBV12-4 to TRBJ1-2, with 9 bases that match TRBD1. The V segment lost 5 bases and the J segment 4 bases; nucleotides outside the gene matches: 11. The CDR3 has 16 residues. CDR3 residues: CASSLLRDRDIYGYTF. DNA of the CDR3: TGTGCCAGCAGTCTCCTAAGGGACAGGGACATCTATGGCTACACCTTC.

In its sample, this clonotype was seen many times. The gene calls are TRBV27 and TRBJ2-6; D is unclear. This CDR3 contains 13 residues. V gave up 10 bases and J gave up 0 bases, with 7 bases separating them. The germline V gene has CDR1 MNHEY and CDR2 SMNVEV (reference sequence). The CDR3, as DNA: TGTGCCACTCGAGGCTCTGGGGCCAACGTCCTGACTTTC. It translates to CATRGSGANVLTF.

This clonotype was detected only a few times. A much larger clone lies a single base off, so this may be a read error. The chain combines TRBV28 with TRBJ1-5, with no clear D. The germline V gene has CDR1 MDHEN and CDR2 SYDVKM. This CDR3 has 15 residues. The CDR3 sequence is CASSFWGRSNQPRHF. CDR3 nucleotide sequence: TGTGCCAGCAGTTTCTGGGGTCGTAGCAATCAGCCCCGGCATTTT.

The chain is built from TRBV6-1 and TRBJ1-6; D is uncertain. V lost 0 bases and J 9 bases, leaving 9 bases between the germline ends. The CDR3 extends over 14 amino acids. Per germline, CDR1 MNHNS and CDR2 SASEGT. The CDR3 sequence is CASSEAPVRSPLHF. The CDR3 region has the DNA TGTGCCAGCAGTGAAGCGCCGGTCCGTTCACCCCTCCACTTT.

This clonotype was seen many times. V and J are TRBV13 and TRBJ2-7; D remains unclear. The germline V and J ends were trimmed by 0 bases and 3 bases, with 9 bases remaining between them. Per the germline V gene, CDR1 is PRHDT and CDR2 is FYEKMQ (reference sequence). The CDR3 has 14 residues. The CDR3 is CASSLGARNYEQYF. In nucleotides, the CDR3 is TGTGCCAGCAGCTTAGGCGCCAGAAACTACGAGCAGTACTTC.

V gene TRBV28 combines with J gene TRBJ1-5, with 8 bases identical to TRBD1. The trim removed 6 bases at V and 4 bases at J, leaving 8 bases unmatched. Germline values: CDR1 MDHEN, CDR2 SYDVKM. The CDR3 covers 15 residues. In DNA form, the CDR3 reads TGTGCCAGCAGGCCAGGGGGCCGGATAAATCAGCCCCAGCATTTT. Translation gives CASRPGGRINQPQHF.

This clonotype was detected many times. The chain recombines TRBV12-3 or TRBV12-4 with TRBJ2-2; D unresolved. CDR3 length: 13 amino acids. V lost 5 bases to trimming and J lost 1 base, with 5 bases between them. The CDR3 DNA reads TGTGCCAGCAGTCGGATGAACACCGGGGAGCTGTTTTTT. It translates to CASSRMNTGELFF.

The table lists this clonotype with many counts. The V call is TRBV7-9, the J call TRBJ1-1, with unresolved D. The V gene's germline CDR1 is SEHNR and CDR2 FQNEAQ (reference sequence). V was clipped by 3 bases and J by 4 bases, with 9 bases between them. The CDR3 has 13 residues. Here the CDR3 reads CASSLGGVTEAFF. CDR3 nucleotide sequence: TGTGCCAGCAGCTTGGGTGGGGTCACTGAAGCTTTCTTT.